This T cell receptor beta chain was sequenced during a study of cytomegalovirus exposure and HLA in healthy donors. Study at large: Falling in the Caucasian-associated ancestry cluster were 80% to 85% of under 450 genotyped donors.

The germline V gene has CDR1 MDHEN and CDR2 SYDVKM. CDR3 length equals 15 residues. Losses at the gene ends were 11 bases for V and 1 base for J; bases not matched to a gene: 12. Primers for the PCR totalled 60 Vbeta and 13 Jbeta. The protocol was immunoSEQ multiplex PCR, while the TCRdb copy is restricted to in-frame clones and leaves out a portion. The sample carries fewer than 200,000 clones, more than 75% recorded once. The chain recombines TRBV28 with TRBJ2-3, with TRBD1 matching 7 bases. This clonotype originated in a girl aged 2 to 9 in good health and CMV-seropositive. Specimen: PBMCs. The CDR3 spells CAWRNKGAGTDTQYF. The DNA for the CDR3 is TGTGCCTGGCGAAATAAGGGGGCCGGCACAGATACGCAGTATTTT.